This T cell receptor beta chain stems from a study of OX40 agonist ivuxolimab in advanced cancers. Findings and limits, study-wide: Both blood CD4+ and CD8+ T cells showed clonal growth by week 6 at 0.1 to 3.0 mg/kg. Compared with CD4+, CD8+ T cells on average had more expanded clones. It was not determined which antigens were specifically recognized by the peripheral T cells that had undergone clonal expansion. Some nonresponders additionally presented with little normalized T-cell clonal expansion.

A note on this clone: What it binds is unknown.

Profiled with immunoSEQ multiplex PCR; TCRdb holds only in-frame clones, not every one. The sample carries roughly 70,000 clones, 88% recorded once. The V gene end was trimmed by 3 bases and the J gene end by 7 bases; junction bases not matched to a gene: 8. The CDR3 loop spans 16 amino acids. Germline loops: CDR1 KGHSH, CDR2 LQKENI. The sequences come from CD4+ or CD8+ T cells sorted from blood, collected in a trial of the OX40 agonist ivuxolimab. The chain carries TRBV18 and TRBJ1-5; TRBD1 matches 11 bases. This receptor was identified in an adult with an advanced solid tumor such as melanoma, head and neck, liver or kidney cancer. This CDR3 reads CASSPGTGGIGQPQHF. The CDR3 bases are TGTGCCAGCTCACCGGGGACAGGGGGAATCGGGCAGCCCCAGCATTTT.